Presented here are 24 T cell receptor beta chains from one specimen sequenced in a study of cytomegalovirus exposure and HLA in healthy donors. It was with 60 Vbeta and 13 Jbeta primers that the PCR ran. Produced via immunoSEQ multiplex PCR; TCRdb's table is partial and in-frame only. The table lists approximately 170,000 clones, about 75% of them singletons. The specimen sequenced was PBMCs. The receptors were gathered from a male donor in good health and CMV-seropositive.

Here the CDR3 DNA reads TGCAGTGCTGGTTTTGAGGGTTTCTTT. Translating it yields CSAGFEGFF. The chain links TRBV20-1 to TRBJ1-1; D gene uncertain. The V and J ends lost 5 bases and 13 bases respectively, with 11 bases between them. The CDR3 loop spans 9 amino acids. Germline V CDR1 and CDR2: DFQATT, SNEGSKA (reference sequence).

This clone has a handful of counts. Distinct nucleotide sequences in the sample also encode this CDR3. The V and J genes are TRBV6-1 and TRBJ2-2; 9 bases fit TRBD1. V lost 6 bases and J lost 1; bases outside the gene matches: 0. Germline CDR1 reads MNHNS; CDR2 reads SASEGT. CDR3 size: 14 residues. CDR3 in amino acids: CASRGQGNTGELFF. DNA for the CDR3: TGTGCCAGCAGGGGACAGGGGAACACCGGGGAGCTGTTTTTT.

The CDR3 loop reads CASSQSPGLGNNEQFF. CDR3 bases: TGCGCCAGCAGCCAATCACCGGGACTAGGGAACAATGAGCAGTTCTTC. This chain connects TRBV4-1 to TRBJ2-1; 8 bases map to TRBD2. The CDR3 has 16 amino acids. The germline V gene encodes CDR1 MGHRA and CDR2 YSYEKL. Germline trimming cut 2 bases from V and 5 bases from J; bases unmatched to any gene: 8.

Details on this clone: This same CDR3 is encoded by further DNA sequences in the sample. The chain links TRBV7-9 to TRBJ2-3; weak D call: TRBD2 (5 bases). V gave up 1 base and J gave up 6 bases, with 8 bases separating them. CDR1 is SEHNR and CDR2 is FQNEAQ in the germline V gene (reference sequence). There are 13 residues in the CDR3. CDR3 bases: TGTGCCAGCAGCTTAGGTGGGAGTGATACGCAGTATTTT. The encoded protein is CASSLGGSDTQYF.

This chain uses TRBV19 with TRBJ1-6; D is possibly TRBD1 (5 bases). This CDR3 comprises 17 residues. In germline, CDR1 is LNHDA, CDR2 SQIVND (reference sequence). The V gene lost 6 bases and the J gene lost 6 bases, with 21 bases spanning the gap. CDR3 residues: CASSPGLKPRFNSPLHF. CDR3 bases: TGTGCCAGTAGCCCGGGACTTAAACCCCGCTTTAATTCACCCCTCCACTTT. Combining the CDR3 with reference TRBV19 and TRBJ1-6 gives the whole variable domain DGGITQSPKYLFRKEGQNVTLSCEQNLNHDAMYWYRQDPGQGLRLIYYSQIVNDFQKGDIAEGYSVSREKKESFPLTVTSAQKNPTAFYLCASSPGLKPRFNSPLHFGNGTRLTVT.

The V gene is TRBV9, the J gene TRBJ1-2, with 7 bases lining up with TRBD1. CDR3 size: 15 residues. J gave up 4 bases and V 3 bases, and 9 bases lay outside the gene matches. Germline CDR1 SGDLS, CDR2 YYNGEE. Written as DNA, the CDR3 is TGTGCCAGCAGCGGACCGACAGGGTATGGCTATGGCTACACCTTC. Amino acids: CASSGPTGYGYGYTF.

The chain couples TRBV4-2 to TRBJ2-7; D perhaps matches TRBD2 (6 bases). V lost 1 base, J lost 0 bases, and 16 bases lay in between. The CDR3 runs 17 residues. Germline loops: CDR1 LGHNA, CDR2 YNFKEQ. This CDR3 is CASSQGPPGVSSYEQYF. The CDR3, as DNA: TGTGCCAGCAGCCAAGGTCCCCCGGGAGTCAGCTCCTACGAGCAGTACTTC.

The chain recombines TRBV2 with TRBJ2-6; 12 bases fit TRBD1. Trimming took 6 bases from V and 2 from J; bases not matched to a gene: 2. The germline CDR1 and CDR2 sequences are SNHLY and FYNNEI. There are 16 residues in the CDR3. CDR3: CASRGTGGAGANVLTF. The CDR3 DNA sequence: TGTGCCAGCAGGGGGACAGGGGGCGCTGGGGCCAACGTCCTGACTTTC.

Worth noting for this clone: Within the sample, other DNA sequences also encode this same CDR3. The chain has TRBV7-3 and TRBJ1-3, with D hard to call. Germline V CDR1 and CDR2: SGHTA, FQGTGA. This CDR3 has 16 amino acids. V lost 0 bases and J lost 1, with 10 bases in between. CDR3: CASSLTGGNSGNTIYF. CDR3 DNA: TGTGCCAGCAGCTTAACGGGAGGGAATTCTGGAAACACCATATATTTT.

This chain joins TRBV11-3 and TRBJ1-5; D gene ambiguous. The CDR3 is 16 residues long. V gave up 0 bases and J gave up 4 bases, with 13 bases separating them. Germline values: CDR1 SGHNT, CDR2 YENEEA. In DNA form, the CDR3 reads TGTGCCAGCAGCTTAGATCCTTTATCCCTAAATCAGCCCCAGCATTTT. Its translation: CASSLDPLSLNQPQHF. Full variable domain (missing parts from reference TRBV11-3 and TRBJ1-5): EAGVVQSPRYKIIEKKQPVAFWCNPISGHNTLYWYLQNLGQGPELLIRYENEEAVDDSQLPKDRFSAERLKGVDSTLKIQPAELGDSAVYLCASSLDPLSLNQPQHFGDGTRLSIL.

The chain's CDR3 is CASSPRFPLDTQYF. DNA for the CDR3: TGTGCCAGCTCACCACGTTTTCCATTGGATACGCAGTATTTT. The chain is built from TRBV18 and TRBJ2-3; D gene uncertain. Looked up from germline, CDR1 is KGHSH and CDR2 is LQKENI. V was shortened by 1 base and J by 6 bases, with 11 bases between the two germline ends. The CDR3 totals 14 residues.

The rearrangement links TRBV4-2 to TRBJ1-1; perhaps TRBD1 as D (6 bases). The ends were cut back, 3 bases at V and 5 bases at J, with 16 bases in the middle. The germline V gene has CDR1 LGHNA and CDR2 YNFKEQ. CDR3 length: 15 amino acids. CDR3 residues: CASSQGGQGWTEAFF. DNA for the CDR3: TGTGCCAGCAGCCAGGGGGGGCAGGGTTGGACTGAAGCTTTCTTT.

This clone was detected only a few times. CDR3 DNA: TGTGCCAGCAGTGAAAAGGCAGGCAGCTCCTACGAGCAGTACTTC. Its protein is CASSEKAGSSYEQYF. The chain employs TRBV6-1 and TRBJ2-7, with D unresolved. The length of the CDR3 is 15 residues. V lost 2 bases and J lost 0, with 11 bases in between. CDR1 MNHNS and CDR2 SASEGT come from the germline V gene.

The J gene is TRBJ1-2, the V gene TRBV19; D may be TRBD1 (5 bases). The germline CDR1 and CDR2 sequences are LNHDA and SQIVND (reference sequence). The CDR3 covers 15 residues. The V and J ends lost 3 bases and 3 bases respectively, with 14 bases between them. CDR3 residues: CASSIGGDGDYGYTF. CDR3 sequence (DNA): TGTGCCAGTAGTATTGGAGGGGACGGGGACTATGGCTACACCTTC. The complete variable domain, with remaining parts taken from reference TRBV19 and TRBJ1-2, reads DGGITQSPKYLFRKEGQNVTLSCEQNLNHDAMYWYRQDPGQGLRLIYYSQIVNDFQKGDIAEGYSVSREKKESFPLTVTSAQKNPTAFYLCASSIGGDGDYGYTFGSGTRLTVV.

The chain combines TRBV5-1 with TRBJ2-7, with 8 bases that match TRBD1. Losses at the gene ends were 4 bases for V and 0 bases for J; bases not matched to a gene: 9. The CDR3 length is 16 residues. Germline CDR1 reads SGHRS; CDR2 reads YFSETQ. The CDR3 loop reads CASSPGRDRTSYEQYF. The CDR3 coding sequence is TGCGCCAGCAGCCCGGGTCGGGACAGGACCTCCTACGAGCAGTACTTC. The whole variable domain, remainder taken from reference TRBV5-1 and TRBJ2-7, is KAGVTQTPRYLIKTRGQQVTLSCSPISGHRSVSWYQQTPGQGLQFLFEYFSETQRNKGNFPGRFSGRQFSNSRSEMNVSTLELGDSALYLCASSPGRDRTSYEQYFGPGTRLTVT.

Worth noting for this clone: A junction boundary mismatches the germline segment, possibly from a read error. The chain recombines TRBV2 with TRBJ2-1; the match to TRBD1 covers 10 bases. The CDR3 sequence is 13 residues long. Germline V gene sequence: CDR1 SNHLY, CDR2 FYNNEI. The CDR3 coding sequence is TGTGCCAGCCGACTACAGCAGACAGGGGGCTTAGTCTTC. This sequence encodes CASRLQQTGGLVF.

This chain uses TRBV6-6 with TRBJ2-5; 14 bases map to TRBD2. This CDR3 has 15 residues. Losses at the gene ends were 5 bases for V and 5 bases for J; bases not matched to a gene: 4. CDR1 and CDR2 from the germline V gene are MNHNY and SVGAGI (reference sequence). CDR3 sequence (DNA): TGTGCCAGCAGTCGAGGACTAGCGGGGGGTGAGACCCAGTACTTC. As protein: CASSRGLAGGETQYF.

A remark on this clone: One end of the junction is discordant with germline, which a read error may explain. In the same sample, other DNA sequences code for this CDR3. The chain carries TRBV6-5 and TRBJ1-6, with 7 bases aligning to TRBD1. From germline, CDR1 is MNHEY and CDR2 SVGAGI. The CDR3 contains 15 residues. CDR3: CASSFPRTGNSPLHF. CDR3 in DNA: TGTGCCAGCAGTTTCCCCCGGACAGGCAATTCCCCCCTCCACTTT.

Only a few counts were recorded for this clone. The V call is TRBV6-1, the J call TRBJ1-3, with D maybe TRBD1 (6 bases). Germline V gene lookup returns CDR1 MNHNS and CDR2 SASEGT. The CDR3 sequence is 16 residues long. V lost 2 bases and J lost 0, with 11 bases in between. The CDR3 spells CASSEYRVYSGNTIYF. DNA for the CDR3: TGTGCCAGCAGTGAATACAGGGTATACTCTGGAAACACCATATATTTT.

The sample holds a few counts of this clone. V usage is TRBV6-1 and J usage is TRBJ1-5, with D possibly TRBD1 on 5 matching bases. CDR1 is MNHNS, CDR2 SASEGT, per germline. The CDR3 is 15 residues long. With 2 bases removed from V and 7 bases from J, the gap between germline ends came to 15 bases. This CDR3 is CASSEIGHSNQPQHF. The CDR3 coding sequence is TGTGCCAGCAGTGAAATTGGACACTCTAACCAGCCCCAGCATTTT.

This clone was recorded once. V gene TRBV15 combines with J gene TRBJ2-6; 8 positions match TRBD1. V was clipped by 6 bases and J by 0 bases; unmatched bases: 10. Germline V gene sequence: CDR1 LNHNV, CDR2 YYDKDF (reference sequence). CDR3 length: 18 residues. The chain's CDR3 is CATRPRTGRHSGANVLTF. CDR3 DNA: TGTGCCACCAGACCCAGGACAGGGAGACACTCTGGGGCCAACGTCCTGACTTTC.

The chain joins TRBV5-1 to TRBJ2-5, with TRBD1 matching over 8 bases. The J call is doubtful: the DNA matches TRBJ2-7 better. The CDR3 consists of 14 residues. Per germline, CDR1 SGHRS and CDR2 YFSETQ. The CDR3 DNA reads as TGCGCCAGCAGCCGGACAGGGCCGGCCTACGAGCAGTACTTC. This codes for CASSRTGPAYEQYF.

V gene TRBV9 combines with J gene TRBJ2-5; 11 bases are a match to TRBD2. Looked up from germline, CDR1 is SGDLS and CDR2 is YYNGEE. The V and J ends lost 2 bases and 5 bases, in that order; junction bases with no gene match: 5. CDR3 length: 15 residues. CDR3 coding DNA: TGTGCCAGCAGCGTTAGCGGGGGGGCCGTGGAGACCCAGTACTTC. Encoded protein: CASSVSGGAVETQYF.

This clone appeared once. The V and J genes are TRBV7-6 and TRBJ1-3; D remains unclear. The germline V gene has CDR1 SGHVS and CDR2 FNYEAQ. The CDR3 sequence is 15 residues long. The V gene lost 5 bases and the J gene lost 0 bases, with 11 bases spanning the gap. DNA for the CDR3: TGTGCCAGCAGCCCCCGGTCCGGCTCTGGAAACACCATATATTTT. Amino acids: CASSPRSGSGNTIYF.